Sequencing of this T cell receptor (beta chain) was carried out in a study of T cell responses to AZD1222 COVID-19 vaccine. Study results and limitations: Recipients of two AZD1222 doses showed rising Spike-specific TCR breadth and depth. Seropositive AZD1222 recipients at baseline numbered only 6 or 7. White British people made up most donors, females outnumbered males, and clonal diversity was possibly underestimated. Repertoires in all cases were sampled only once the peak T cell response had passed.

V shed 4 bases and J shed 2 bases, with 8 bases lying between them. CDR1 is LGHDT and CDR2 is YNNKEL in the germline V gene (reference sequence). The CDR3 extends over 13 amino acids. Profiled with immunoSEQ multiplex PCR; TCRdb holds only in-frame clones, not every one. The repertoire includes 100,000 to 150,000 clones, roughly nine tenths of them detected once, and 5.4% sits in the top ten. Comments on this clone: No antigen is known for it.

The specimen was peripheral blood, collected on day 0 of AZD1222 vaccination. The V call is TRBV3-1 (or the pseudogene TRBV3-2), the J call TRBJ1-1; D ambiguous. The TCR comes from an adult in good health. The CDR3 loop reads CASSRKANTEAFF. CDR3 nucleotide sequence: TGTGCCAGCAGCCGGAAAGCTAACACTGAAGCTTTCTTT.